The entry below gives a single TCR beta chain sequence along with its context. Its antigen is still unknown. This specimen belongs to a study of a mutant IDH1 vaccine in newly diagnosed glioma. Study-wide background: The sex distribution of treated patients was around 60% male and around 38% female, with a mean age of around 40 years.

Time point specified: week 35, safety follow-up. The vaccine gave 300 ug of a 20-mer mutant IDH1 peptide subcutaneously per dose. Each patient was administered eight vaccinations, scheduled in weeks 1, 3, 5, 7, 11, 15, 19 and 23. Assay: immunoSEQ multiplex PCR; the TCRdb copy retains only in-frame clones and omits some. The sample shows some 60,000 clones, roughly 81% of them seen only once. This TCR came from a middle-aged man with glioma. Material: PBMCs, obtained from a glioma patient whose treatment included an IDH1 peptide vaccine.

CDR3 amino acids: CASSSVTDTQYF. The CDR3 DNA reads TGTGCCAGCAGTTCTGTCACAGATACGCAGTATTTT. This chain links TRBV27 with TRBJ2-3; D gene ambiguous. The germline V gene has CDR1 MNHEY and CDR2 SMNVEV (reference sequence). CDR3 length: 12 amino acids. Trimming removed 4 bases at V and 2 bases at J, with 4 bases between.